Shown below are 8 T cell receptor beta chains from a single sample sequenced in a study of neurological immune-mediated disorders. TCRdb independently ran MiXCR on the 5' RACE reads; one entry per CDR3 protein. The sample has over 90,000 distinct CDR3 sequences; roughly a tenth are singletons. As for time point: longitudinal time-point 3. The sequenced sample was PBMCs. The receptors shown here come from a female donor with HTLV-1-associated myelopathy (HAM/TSP).

This clonotype appeared many times. The V and J genes are TRBV4-1 and TRBJ1-1; possible D gene TRBD1, 5 bases. V lost 4 bases, J lost 6 bases, and 12 bases lay in between. The CDR3 is 13 amino acids. CDR1 MGHRA and CDR2 YSYEKL come from the germline V gene. The CDR3 protein is CASSPGTASEAFF. CDR3 bases: TGCGCCAGCAGCCCCGGGACGGCCTCTGAAGCTTTCTTT.

This clonotype was counted many times. V usage is TRBV7-8 and J usage is TRBJ2-3; D gene unclear. The CDR3 is 14 residues long. The V end was cut by 2 bases, the J end by 4 bases, with 10 bases between. Germline CDR1 reads SGHVS; CDR2 reads FQNEAQ. CDR3 protein: CASSLSWSADTQYF. CDR3 DNA: TGTGCCAGCAGCTTATCGTGGTCCGCAGATACGCAGTATTTT. The variable domain in full, completed from reference TRBV7-8 and TRBJ2-3, reads GAGVSQSPRYKVAKRGQDVALRCDPISGHVSLFWYQQALGQGPEFLTYFQNEAQLDKSGLPSDRFFAERPEGSVSTLKIQRTQQEDSAVYLCASSLSWSADTQYFGPGTRLTVL.

The chain links TRBV27 to TRBJ2-1; D is ambiguous. The CDR3 consists of 14 residues. Per germline, CDR1 MNHEY and CDR2 SMNVEV (reference sequence). V lost 7 bases and J lost 9, with 19 bases in between. This CDR3 reads CASTPARSRSEQFF. The CDR3 DNA reads as TGTGCCAGCACCCCGGCGAGGAGCCGGAGTGAGCAGTTCTTC.

This clonotype was observed many times. The CDR3 loop is CASSLAQHTDTQYF. Written as DNA, the CDR3 is TGTGCCAGCAGCTTAGCGCAACACACAGATACGCAGTATTTT. The genes are TRBV7-2 and TRBJ2-3; no clear D gene. The germline CDR1 and CDR2 sequences are SGHTA and FQGNSA. CDR3 length equals 14 residues. V lost 0 bases, J lost 2 bases, and 6 bases lay in between.

The V call is TRBV20-1, the J call TRBJ2-3, with TRBD2 matching over 11 bases. J gave up 4 bases and V 6 bases, and 9 bases lay outside the gene matches. The CDR3 contains 15 residues. Germline values: CDR1 DFQATT, CDR2 SNEGSKA (reference sequence). The CDR3 reads CSAYDPSGGSDTQYF. In nucleotides, the CDR3 is TGCAGTGCATACGATCCTAGCGGGGGGTCAGATACGCAGTATTTT.

This clonotype has ten or more counts. The chain carries TRBV29-1 and TRBJ1-5, with D possibly matching TRBD1 (5 bases). Germline CDR1 reads SQVTM; CDR2 reads ANQGSEA. Trimming took 4 bases from V and 1 from J, leaving 11 bases between them. The CDR3 is made up of 14 amino acids. In DNA, the CDR3 is TGCAGCGTTGGAGGGGCGCTAAGCAATCAGCCCCAGCATTTT. This gives the protein CSVGGALSNQPQHF.

This clonotype was recorded at least ten times. V and J are TRBV29-1 and TRBJ2-3, with 7 bases that match TRBD2. The ends lost 2 bases at V and 3 bases at J; junction bases unmatched: 5. From germline, CDR1 is SQVTM and CDR2 ANQGSEA. The CDR3 runs 14 residues. CDR3: CSVERGSGTDTQYF. As DNA, the CDR3 is TGCAGCGTTGAACGAGGTAGCGGGACAGATACGCAGTATTTT.

This clonotype was observed many times. V is TRBV5-4 and J is TRBJ2-4; the match to TRBD2 covers 9 bases. The CDR3 spans 16 residues. Germline CDR1 reads SGHNT; CDR2 reads YYREEE (reference sequence). Losses at the gene ends were 0 bases for V and 1 base for J; bases not matched to a gene: 2. The chain's CDR3 is CASSLGGGAAKNIQYF. As DNA, the CDR3 is TGTGCCAGCAGCTTGGGCGGGGGGGCTGCCAAAAACATTCAGTACTTC.